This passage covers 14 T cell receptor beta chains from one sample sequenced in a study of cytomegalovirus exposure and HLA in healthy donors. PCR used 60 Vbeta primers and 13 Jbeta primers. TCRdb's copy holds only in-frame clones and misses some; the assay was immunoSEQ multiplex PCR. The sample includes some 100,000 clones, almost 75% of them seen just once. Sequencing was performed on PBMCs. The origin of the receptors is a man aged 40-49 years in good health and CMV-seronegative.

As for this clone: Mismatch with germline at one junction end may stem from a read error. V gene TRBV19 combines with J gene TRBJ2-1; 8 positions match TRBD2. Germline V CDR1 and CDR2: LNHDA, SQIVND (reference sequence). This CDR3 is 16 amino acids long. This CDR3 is CARSLIAGSSYNEQFF. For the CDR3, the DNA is TGTGCCCGTAGTTTAATAGCGGGGAGCTCCTACAATGAGCAGTTCTTC. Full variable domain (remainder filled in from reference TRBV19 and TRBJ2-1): DGGITQSPKYLFRKEGQNVTLSCEQNLNHDAMYWYRQDPGQGLRLIYYSQIVNDFQKGDIAEGYSVSREKKESFPLTVTSAQKNPTAFYLCARSLIAGSSYNEQFFGPGTRLTVL.

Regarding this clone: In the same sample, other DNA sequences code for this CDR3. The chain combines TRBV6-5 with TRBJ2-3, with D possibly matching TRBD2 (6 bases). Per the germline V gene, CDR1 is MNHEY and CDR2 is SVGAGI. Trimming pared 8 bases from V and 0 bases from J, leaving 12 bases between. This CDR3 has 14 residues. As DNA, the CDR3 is TGTGCCAGCTCAAGCGGGTCTAGCACAGATACGCAGTATTTT. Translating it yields CASSSGSSTDTQYF.

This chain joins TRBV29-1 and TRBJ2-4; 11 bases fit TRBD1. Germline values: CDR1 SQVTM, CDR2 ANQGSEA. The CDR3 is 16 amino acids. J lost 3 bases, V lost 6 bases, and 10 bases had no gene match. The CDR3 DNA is TGCAGCGTCAGCTTGGGGACAGGGGGGGGCAAAAACATTCAGTACTTC. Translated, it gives CSVSLGTGGGKNIQYF.

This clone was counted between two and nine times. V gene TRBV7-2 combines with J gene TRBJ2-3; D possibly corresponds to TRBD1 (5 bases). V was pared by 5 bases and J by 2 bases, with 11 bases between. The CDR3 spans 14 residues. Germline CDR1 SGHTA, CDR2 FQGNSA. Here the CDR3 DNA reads TGTGCCAGCAGCCAAGACAGAAACACAGATACGCAGTATTTT. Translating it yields CASSQDRNTDTQYF.

In DNA, the CDR3 is TGCAGCGTGCGCGGGTCCGGGGAGCTGTTTTTT. As protein: CSVRGSGELFF. This chain uses TRBV29-1 with TRBJ2-2; D is perhaps TRBD2 (5 bases). Germline CDR1 reads SQVTM; CDR2 reads ANQGSEA. This CDR3 comprises 11 residues. V lost 6 bases, J lost 6 bases, and 8 bases lay in between.

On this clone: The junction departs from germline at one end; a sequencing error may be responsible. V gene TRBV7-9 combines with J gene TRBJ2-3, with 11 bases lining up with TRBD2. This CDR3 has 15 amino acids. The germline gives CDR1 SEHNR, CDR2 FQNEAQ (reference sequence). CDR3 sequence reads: CTSSLAGGESDTQYF. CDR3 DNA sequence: TGTACCAGCAGCTTAGCGGGGGGGGAGTCAGATACGCAGTATTTT.

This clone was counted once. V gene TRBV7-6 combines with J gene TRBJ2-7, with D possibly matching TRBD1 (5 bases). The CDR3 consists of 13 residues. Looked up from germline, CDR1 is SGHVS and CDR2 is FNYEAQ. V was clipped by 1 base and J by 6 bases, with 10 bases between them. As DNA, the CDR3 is TGTGCCAGCAGCTTAGGCCAGGACACCGAGCAGTACTTC. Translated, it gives CASSLGQDTEQYF.

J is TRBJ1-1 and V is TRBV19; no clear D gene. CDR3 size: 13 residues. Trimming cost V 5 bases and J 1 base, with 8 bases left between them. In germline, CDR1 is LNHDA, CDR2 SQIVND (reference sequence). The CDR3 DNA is TGTGCCAGTAGTGAGAGGGAGAACACTGAAGCTTTCTTT. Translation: CASSERENTEAFF.

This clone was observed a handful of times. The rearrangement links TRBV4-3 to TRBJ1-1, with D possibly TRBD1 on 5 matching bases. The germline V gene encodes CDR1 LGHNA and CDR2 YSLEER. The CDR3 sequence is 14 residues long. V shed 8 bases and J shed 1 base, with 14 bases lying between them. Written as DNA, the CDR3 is TGCGCCAGCCGGGGAGGGGTGGGGAACACTGAAGCTTTCTTT. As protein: CASRGGVGNTEAFF.

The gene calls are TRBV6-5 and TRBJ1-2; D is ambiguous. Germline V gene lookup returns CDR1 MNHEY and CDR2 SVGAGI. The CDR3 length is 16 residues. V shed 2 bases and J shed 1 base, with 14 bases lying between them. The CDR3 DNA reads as TGTGCCAGCAGTTACGGAGAGGGAGTGTATAACTATGGCTACACCTTC. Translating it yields CASSYGEGVYNYGYTF.

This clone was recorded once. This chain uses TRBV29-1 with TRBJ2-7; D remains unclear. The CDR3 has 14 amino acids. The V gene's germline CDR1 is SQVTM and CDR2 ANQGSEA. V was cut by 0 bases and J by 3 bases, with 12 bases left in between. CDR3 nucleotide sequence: TGCAGCGTTGAAGATGTTAACGGTGGCTACGAGCAGTACTTC. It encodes CSVEDVNGGYEQYF.

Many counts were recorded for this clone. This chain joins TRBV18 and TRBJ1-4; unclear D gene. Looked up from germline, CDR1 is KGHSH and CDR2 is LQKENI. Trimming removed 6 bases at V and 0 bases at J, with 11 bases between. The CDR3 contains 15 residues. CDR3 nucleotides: TGTGCCAGCTCGTATAACAGTGCAACTAATGAAAAACTGTTTTTT. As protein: CASSYNSATNEKLFF.

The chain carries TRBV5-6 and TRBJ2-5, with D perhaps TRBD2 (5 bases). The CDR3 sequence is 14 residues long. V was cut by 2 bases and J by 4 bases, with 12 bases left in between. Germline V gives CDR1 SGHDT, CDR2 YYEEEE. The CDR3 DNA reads TGTGCCAGCAGCTTACCCGGACTCTTAGAGACCCAGTACTTC. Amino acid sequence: CASSLPGLLETQYF.

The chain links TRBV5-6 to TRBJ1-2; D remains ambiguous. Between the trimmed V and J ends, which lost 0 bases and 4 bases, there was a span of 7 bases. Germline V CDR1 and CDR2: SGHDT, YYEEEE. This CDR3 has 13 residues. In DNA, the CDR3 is TGTGCCAGCAGCTTGGGCAGGCCCTATGGCTACACCTTC. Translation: CASSLGRPYGYTF.